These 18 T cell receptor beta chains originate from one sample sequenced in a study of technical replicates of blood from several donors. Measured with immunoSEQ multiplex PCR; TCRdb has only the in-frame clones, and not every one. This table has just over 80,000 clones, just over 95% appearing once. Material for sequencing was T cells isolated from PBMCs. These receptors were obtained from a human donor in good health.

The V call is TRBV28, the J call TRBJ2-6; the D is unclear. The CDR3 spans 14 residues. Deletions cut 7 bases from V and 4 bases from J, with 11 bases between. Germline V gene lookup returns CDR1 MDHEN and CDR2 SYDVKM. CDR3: CASTAVKGANVLTF. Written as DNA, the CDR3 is TGTGCCAGCACCGCGGTGAAGGGGGCCAACGTCCTGACTTTC.

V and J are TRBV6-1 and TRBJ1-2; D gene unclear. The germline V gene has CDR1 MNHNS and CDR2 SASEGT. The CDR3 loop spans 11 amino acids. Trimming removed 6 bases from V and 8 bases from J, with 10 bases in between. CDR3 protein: CASRQHDGYTF. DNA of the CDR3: TGTGCCAGCAGACAGCATGACGGCTACACCTTC.

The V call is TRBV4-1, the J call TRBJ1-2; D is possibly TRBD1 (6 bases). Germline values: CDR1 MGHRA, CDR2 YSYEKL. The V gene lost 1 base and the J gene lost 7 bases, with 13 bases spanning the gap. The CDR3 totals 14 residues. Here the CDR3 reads CASSQVQGLSGYTF. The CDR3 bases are TGCGCCAGCAGCCAAGTCCAGGGGCTGAGTGGCTACACCTTC.

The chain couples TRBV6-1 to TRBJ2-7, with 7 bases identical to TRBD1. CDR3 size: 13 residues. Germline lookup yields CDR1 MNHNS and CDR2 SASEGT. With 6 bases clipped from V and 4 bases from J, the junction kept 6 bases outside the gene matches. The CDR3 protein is CASRQGFKYEQYF. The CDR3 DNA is TGTGCCAGCAGACAGGGGTTCAAGTACGAGCAGTACTTC.

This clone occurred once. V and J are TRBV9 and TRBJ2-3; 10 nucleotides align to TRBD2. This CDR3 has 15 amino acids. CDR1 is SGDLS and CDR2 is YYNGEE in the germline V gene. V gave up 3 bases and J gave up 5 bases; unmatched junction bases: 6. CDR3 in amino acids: CASSASGGEGDTQYF. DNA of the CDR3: TGTGCCAGCAGCGCTAGCGGGGGAGAGGGAGATACGCAGTATTTT.

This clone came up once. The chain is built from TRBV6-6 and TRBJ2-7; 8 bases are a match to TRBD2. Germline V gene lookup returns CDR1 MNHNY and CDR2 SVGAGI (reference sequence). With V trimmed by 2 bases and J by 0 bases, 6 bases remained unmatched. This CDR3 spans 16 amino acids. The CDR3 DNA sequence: TGTGCCAGCAGTTACGGTAGCGGGAAAAGCTCCTACGAGCAGTACTTC. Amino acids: CASSYGSGKSSYEQYF.

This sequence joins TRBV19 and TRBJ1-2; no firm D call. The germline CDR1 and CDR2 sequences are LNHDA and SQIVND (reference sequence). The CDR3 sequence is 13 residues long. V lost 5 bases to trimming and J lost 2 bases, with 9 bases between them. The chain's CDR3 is CASSRGKNYGYTF. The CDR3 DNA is TGTGCCAGTAGTCGGGGAAAGAACTATGGCTACACCTTC.

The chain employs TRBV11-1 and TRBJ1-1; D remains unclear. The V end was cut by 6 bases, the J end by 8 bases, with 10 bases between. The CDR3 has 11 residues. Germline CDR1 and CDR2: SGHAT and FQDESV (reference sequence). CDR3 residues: CASSSGTEAFF. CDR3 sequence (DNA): TGTGCCAGCAGTTCGGGAACCGAAGCTTTCTTT.

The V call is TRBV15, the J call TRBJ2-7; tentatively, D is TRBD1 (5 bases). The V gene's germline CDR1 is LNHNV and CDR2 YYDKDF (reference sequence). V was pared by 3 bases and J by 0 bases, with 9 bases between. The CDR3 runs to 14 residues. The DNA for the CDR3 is TGTGCCACCAGCAGGACAGAAAGCTCCTACGAGCAGTACTTC. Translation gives CATSRTESSYEQYF.

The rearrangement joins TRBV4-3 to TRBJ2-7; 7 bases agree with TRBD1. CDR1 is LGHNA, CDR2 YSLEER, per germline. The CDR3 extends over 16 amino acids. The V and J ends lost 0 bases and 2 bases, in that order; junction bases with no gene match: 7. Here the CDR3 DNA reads TGCGCCAGCAGCCAAGACTTGATGGACAGGACCTACGAGCAGTACTTC. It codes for CASSQDLMDRTYEQYF.

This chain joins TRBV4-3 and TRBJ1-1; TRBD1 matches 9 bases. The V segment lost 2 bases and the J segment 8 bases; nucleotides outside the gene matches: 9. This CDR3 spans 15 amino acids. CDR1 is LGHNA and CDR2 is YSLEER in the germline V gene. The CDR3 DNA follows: TGCGCCAGCAGCCAACCCCAGGGACAGGGCTCAGAAGCTTTCTTT. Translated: CASSQPQGQGSEAFF.

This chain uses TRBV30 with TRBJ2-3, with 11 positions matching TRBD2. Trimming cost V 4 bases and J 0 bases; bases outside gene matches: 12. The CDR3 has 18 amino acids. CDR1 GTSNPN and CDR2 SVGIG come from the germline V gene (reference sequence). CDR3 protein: CAWNPTSGSFFSTDTQYF. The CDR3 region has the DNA TGTGCCTGGAACCCTACTAGCGGGAGTTTCTTTAGCACAGATACGCAGTATTTT.

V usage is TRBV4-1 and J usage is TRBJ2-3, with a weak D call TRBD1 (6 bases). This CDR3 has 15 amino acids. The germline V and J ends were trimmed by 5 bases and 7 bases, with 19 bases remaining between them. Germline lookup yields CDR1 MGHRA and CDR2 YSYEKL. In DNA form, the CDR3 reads TGCGCCAGCAGCTTCTACCCGGTCCAGGGGTATACGCAGTATTTT. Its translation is CASSFYPVQGYTQYF.

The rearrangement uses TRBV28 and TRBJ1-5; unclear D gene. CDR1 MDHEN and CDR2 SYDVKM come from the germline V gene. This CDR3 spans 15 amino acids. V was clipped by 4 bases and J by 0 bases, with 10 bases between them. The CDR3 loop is CASSYEQYSNQPQHF. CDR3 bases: TGTGCCAGCAGTTACGAACAGTATAGCAATCAGCCCCAGCATTTT.

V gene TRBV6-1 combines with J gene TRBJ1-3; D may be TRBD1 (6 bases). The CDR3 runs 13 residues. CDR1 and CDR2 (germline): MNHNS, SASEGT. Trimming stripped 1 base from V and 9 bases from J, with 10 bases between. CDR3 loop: CASSEDRESTIYF. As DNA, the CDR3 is TGTGCCAGCAGTGAAGACAGGGAGAGCACCATATATTTT.

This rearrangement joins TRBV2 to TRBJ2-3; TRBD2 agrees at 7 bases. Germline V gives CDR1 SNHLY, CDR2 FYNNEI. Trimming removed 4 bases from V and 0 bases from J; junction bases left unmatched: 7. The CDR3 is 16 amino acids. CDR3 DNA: TGTGCCAGCAGTGGCGGGGGAGGCTCTAGCACAGATACGCAGTATTTT. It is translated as CASSGGGGSSTDTQYF.

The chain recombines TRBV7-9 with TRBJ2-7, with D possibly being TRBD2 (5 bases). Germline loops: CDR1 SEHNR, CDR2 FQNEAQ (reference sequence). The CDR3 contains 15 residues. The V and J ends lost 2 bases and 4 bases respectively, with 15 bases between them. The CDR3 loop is CASSLSGTAGYEQYF. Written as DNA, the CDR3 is TGTGCCAGCAGCTTAAGCGGAACCGCAGGATACGAGCAGTACTTC.

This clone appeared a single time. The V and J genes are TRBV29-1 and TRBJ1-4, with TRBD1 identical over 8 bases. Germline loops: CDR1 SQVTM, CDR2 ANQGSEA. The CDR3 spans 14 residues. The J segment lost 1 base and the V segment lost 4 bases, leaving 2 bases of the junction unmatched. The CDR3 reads CSVATGGTNEKLFF. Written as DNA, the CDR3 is TGCAGCGTTGCTACAGGGGGAACTAATGAAAAACTGTTTTTT.